The 8 T cell receptor beta chains below all came from one sample that was sequenced in a study of cytomegalovirus exposure and HLA in healthy donors. In the PCR, 60 Vbeta and 13 Jbeta primers were used. Assay used: immunoSEQ multiplex PCR; TCRdb lists only in-frame clones, some missing. The repertoire consists of about 100,000 clones, with 79% occurring once and the leading ten covering roughly 3.7%. The sequencing sample was made of PBMCs. These receptors all stem from a female donor in good health and CMV-seropositive.

This clone appeared once. The CDR3 nucleotides read TGTGCCAGCAGCTTGGACAAAGACTGGCCGAGCTCCTACAATGAGCAGTTCTTC. Encoded protein: CASSLDKDWPSSYNEQFF. V and J are TRBV5-6 and TRBJ2-1; D ambiguous. CDR1 is SGHDT and CDR2 is YYEEEE in the germline V gene. The ends were cut back, 0 bases at V and 0 bases at J, with 16 bases in the middle. The CDR3 is 18 residues long.

Regarding this clone: Additional DNA sequences in this sample encode the identical CDR3. The chain carries TRBV27 and TRBJ1-5; TRBD1 matches 10 bases. CDR3 length: 15 amino acids. After removal of 6 bases from V and 1 base from J, the junction contained 3 bases not matched to a gene. Germline V gene sequence: CDR1 MNHEY, CDR2 SMNVEV (reference sequence). The DNA of the CDR3 is TGTGCCAGCAGCCCGGGACAGGGGAGCAATCAGCCCCAGCATTTT. Translated: CASSPGQGSNQPQHF.

This chain uses TRBV6-4 with TRBJ2-7; 8 nucleotides match TRBD2. This CDR3 region has 15 residues. Per the germline V gene, CDR1 is MRHNA and CDR2 is SNTAGT. Losses at the gene ends were 4 bases for V and 0 bases for J; bases not matched to a gene: 5. The CDR3 loop reads CASSALAESSYEQYF. The CDR3 bases are TGTGCCAGCAGTGCACTAGCGGAGAGCTCCTACGAGCAGTACTTC.

The V and J genes are TRBV7-2 and TRBJ1-4; D is perhaps TRBD1 (6 bases). The CDR3 runs 14 residues. Trimming removed 5 bases at V and 7 bases at J, with 14 bases between. Germline values: CDR1 SGHTA, CDR2 FQGNSA. DNA for the CDR3: TGTGCCAGCAGCCGCACAGGGTACGGTGAAAAACTGTTTTTT. Its translation: CASSRTGYGEKLFF.

The CDR3 spells CASSPQGGANEKLFF. In nucleotides, the CDR3 is TGTGCCAGCAGCCCGCAGGGGGGAGCTAATGAAAAACTGTTTTTT. The J gene is TRBJ1-4, the V gene TRBV7-9; 7 nucleotides line up with TRBD1. The CDR3 is 15 residues long. Germline V CDR1 and CDR2: SEHNR, FQNEAQ (reference sequence). Unmatched junction bases numbered 6, after V lost 5 bases and J lost 3 bases.

This chain links TRBV30 with TRBJ2-2; no clear D. The germline CDR1 and CDR2 sequences are GTSNPN and SVGIG (reference sequence). V was cut by 7 bases and J by 1 base, with 19 bases left in between. The CDR3 loop spans 16 amino acids. Here the CDR3 reads CASIYSQVLNTGELFF. The CDR3 bases are TGTGCCTCAATATATAGCCAAGTCTTGAACACCGGGGAGCTGTTTTTT.

The chain links TRBV19 to TRBJ2-2; 7 bases are a match to TRBD1. The CDR3 contains 15 residues. After removal of 4 bases from V and 0 bases from J, the junction contained 2 bases not matched to a gene. CDR1 and CDR2 from the germline V gene are LNHDA and SQIVND (reference sequence). As DNA, the CDR3 is TGTGCCAGTAGTAAGGACAGGCCGAACACCGGGGAGCTGTTTTTT. Amino acid sequence: CASSKDRPNTGELFF.

J is TRBJ1-4 and V is TRBV12-5; no clear D gene. The germline CDR1 and CDR2 sequences are LGHNT and FRNRAP. The CDR3 spans 16 residues. Deletions cut 6 bases from V and 4 bases from J, with 18 bases between. CDR3 protein: CASGLGPADVNEKLFF. The CDR3 nucleotides are TGTGCTAGTGGACTAGGCCCGGCTGATGTTAATGAAAAACTGTTTTTT.